This TCR beta chain was recovered during a study of Graves' ophthalmopathy and Graves' hyperthyroidism. Regarding the study as a whole: Blood was where most expanded thyroid clonotypes above 0.001 frequency also turned up.

There are many counts of this clonotype. Its antigen is undetermined. Germline V gene data show CDR1 as MNHEY and CDR2 as SVGEGT. Trimming removed 4 bases at V and 3 bases at J, with 19 bases between. This CDR3 region has 16 residues. Using RNA transcripts, the TCR beta CDR3 regions were amplified. The first round was an RT-PCR with HTBI primers, and the second round was a multiplex PCR. Via MiXCR, TCRdb re-called the multiplex PCR reads, giving one row per CDR3 protein. The data show roughly 400,000 distinct CDR3 sequences, roughly 15% seen once. The sample consisted of peripheral blood. This TCR came from an adult woman with stable Graves' hyperthyroidism. V and J are TRBV6-2 or TRBV6-3 and TRBJ2-7, with D perhaps matching TRBD1 (6 bases). CDR3 DNA sequence: TGTGCCAGCAGTTCCACCACGAACGGGGACATCTACGAGCAGTACTTC. Encoded protein: CASSSTTNGDIYEQYF.